This TCR beta chain was recovered during a study of T cells in localized non-small cell lung cancer. Points on this clone: Its specificity is not known.

The method was immunoSEQ multiplex PCR; TCRdb's version includes in-frame clones alone and lacks a portion of them. The table records 25,000 or so clones, 85% to 90% of them present only once. Trimming cost V 4 bases and J 2 bases, with 9 bases left between them. CDR1 and CDR2 (germline): SNHLY, FYNNEI. The CDR3 sequence is 13 residues long. General observations from the study: Because researchers sequenced only one region of the tumor, heterogeneity is still possible.

The TCR originated in a man aged 35-75 years with stage II lung adenocarcinoma. The V gene is TRBV2, the J gene TRBJ2-7; D is ambiguous. The sequenced sample was PBMCs, obtained before any cancer treatment. The CDR3 loop reads CASSGYQAYEQYF. The CDR3 DNA reads TGTGCCAGCAGTGGGTATCAGGCCTACGAGCAGTACTTC.